This T cell receptor beta chain was sequenced during a study of blood T cells in healthy people across ages. Primed by a sample-barcoded 5' primer and a J-beta primer mix, a second PCR proceeded for 7 to 11 cycles. Each of the cDNA molecules was tagged by a template-switch adaptor with 12 random nucleotides. One entry per CDR3 protein results from TCRdb running MiXCR on the 5' RACE reads. The sample holds 700,000 to 850,000 distinct CDR3 sequences, under 40% seen once. As concerns this clonotype: The target antigen is unknown.

Overall study findings and caveats: Reliance upon unsorted PBMCs precluded definitive naive versus antigen-experienced comparison.

Ranging in age from roughly 6 to 95, the donors were healthy Caucasian individuals from Russia. No fewer than 7 million PBMCs went into each sample. V was pared by 0 bases and J by 8 bases, with 14 bases between. The CDR3 runs to 14 residues. Germline assignment: CDR1 SGHRS and CDR2 YFSETQ. This TCR was recovered from a man younger than 30 in good health. The chain joins TRBV5-1 to TRBJ1-2; a weak D match, TRBD1 (6 bases). The material sequenced was blood. CDR3 sequence (DNA): TGCGCCAGCAGCTTGGAGACAGGACAAGGCGGCTACACCTTC. It translates to CASSLETGQGGYTF.